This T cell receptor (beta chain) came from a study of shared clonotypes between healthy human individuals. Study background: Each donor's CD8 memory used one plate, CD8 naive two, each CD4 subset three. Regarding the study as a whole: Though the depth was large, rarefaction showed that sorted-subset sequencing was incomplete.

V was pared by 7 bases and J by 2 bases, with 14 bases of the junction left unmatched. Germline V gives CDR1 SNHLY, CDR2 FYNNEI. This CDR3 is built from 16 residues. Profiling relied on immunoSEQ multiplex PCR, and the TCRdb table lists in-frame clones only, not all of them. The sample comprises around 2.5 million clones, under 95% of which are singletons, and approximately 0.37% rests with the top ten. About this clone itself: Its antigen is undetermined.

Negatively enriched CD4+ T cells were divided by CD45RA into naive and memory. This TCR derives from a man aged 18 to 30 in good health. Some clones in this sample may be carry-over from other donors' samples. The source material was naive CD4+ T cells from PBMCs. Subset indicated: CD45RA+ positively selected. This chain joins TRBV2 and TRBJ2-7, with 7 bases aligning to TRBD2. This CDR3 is CASNRGGSSGTYEQYF. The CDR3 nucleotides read TGTGCCAGCAATAGAGGTGGGTCTAGCGGTACCTACGAGCAGTACTTC.